One T cell receptor beta chain is described in this entry. There are 14 residues in the CDR3. The V and J ends lost 4 bases and 8 bases, in that order; junction bases with no gene match: 6. Germline CDR1 is MNHEY and CDR2 is SMNVEV (reference sequence). The treatment is: randomized to nivolumab then ipilimumab (arm A) or the reverse (arm B). Patients had received no earlier DNA-damaging chemotherapy. These data belong to a study of sequential checkpoint blockade in melanoma. About the research overall: Both treatment sequences were followed by maintenance nivolumab.

Profiled with immunoSEQ multiplex PCR; TCRdb holds only in-frame clones, not every one. The sample records about 11,000 clones, roughly 51% being singletons. This chain connects TRBV27 to TRBJ1-4; the match to TRBD1 covers 8 bases. The source of this sequence is a human donor with melanoma. The sequencing used CD8+ T cells sorted from blood (inferred from file names), collected from a patient given nivolumab and ipilimumab in sequence. This CDR3 reads CASSSIQGEEKLFF. The CDR3 DNA sequence: TGTGCCAGCAGTTCGATACAGGGGGAGGAAAAACTGTTTTTT.